The present entry profiles one TCR beta chain with its context. The data were obtained in a study of blood T cell repertoires in COVID-19. Study information: Acute-phase and convalescent COVID-19 samples originated in the United States, Italy and Spain. From T cells, B-cell-depleted T cells, or PBMCs came the material, which was cDNA or gDNA.

V was cut by 4 bases and J by 5 bases, with 20 bases left in between. The CDR3 runs to 16 residues. Germline V gene data show CDR1 as SGDLS and CDR2 as YYNGEE. In the original analysis: Reference gene primers were amplified, and this amplification served to estimate nucleated cell counts. The assay was immunoSEQ multiplex PCR, and TCRdb's table has in-frame clones only and misses some. Clonal size and the V and J genes are those of that table, whereas D and trimming came from the DNA. The sample records 250,000 or so clones, around 84% being singletons. The clonotype comes from a woman in her 40s who had recovered from COVID-19. The specimen sequenced was peripheral blood. The V and J genes are TRBV9 and TRBJ2-3, with a weak D call TRBD1 (5 bases). The CDR3 DNA reads TGTGCCAGCAGCCGCCTGGGCATCGGGCAGGGAGATACGCAGTATTTT. Translated: CASSRLGIGQGDTQYF.